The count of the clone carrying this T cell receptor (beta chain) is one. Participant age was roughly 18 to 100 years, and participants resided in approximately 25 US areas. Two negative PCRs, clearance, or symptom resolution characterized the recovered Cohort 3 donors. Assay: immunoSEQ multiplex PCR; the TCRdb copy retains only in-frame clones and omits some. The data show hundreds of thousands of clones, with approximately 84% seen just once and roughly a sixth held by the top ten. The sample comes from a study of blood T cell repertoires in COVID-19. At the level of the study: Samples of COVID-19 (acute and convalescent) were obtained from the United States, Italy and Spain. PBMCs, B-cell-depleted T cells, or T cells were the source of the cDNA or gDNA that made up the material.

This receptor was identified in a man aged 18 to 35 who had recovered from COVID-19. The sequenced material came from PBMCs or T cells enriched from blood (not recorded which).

The CDR3 DNA sequence: TGTGCCAGCAGCTTGGGACAGGGTCAAGAGACCCAGTACTTC. Its translation: CASSLGQGQETQYF. The V and J genes are TRBV5-4 and TRBJ2-5; TRBD1 agrees at 7 bases. J lost 2 bases, V lost 0 bases, and 1 base had no gene match. Germline V CDR1 and CDR2: SGHNT, YYREEE (reference sequence). The CDR3 runs to 14 residues.